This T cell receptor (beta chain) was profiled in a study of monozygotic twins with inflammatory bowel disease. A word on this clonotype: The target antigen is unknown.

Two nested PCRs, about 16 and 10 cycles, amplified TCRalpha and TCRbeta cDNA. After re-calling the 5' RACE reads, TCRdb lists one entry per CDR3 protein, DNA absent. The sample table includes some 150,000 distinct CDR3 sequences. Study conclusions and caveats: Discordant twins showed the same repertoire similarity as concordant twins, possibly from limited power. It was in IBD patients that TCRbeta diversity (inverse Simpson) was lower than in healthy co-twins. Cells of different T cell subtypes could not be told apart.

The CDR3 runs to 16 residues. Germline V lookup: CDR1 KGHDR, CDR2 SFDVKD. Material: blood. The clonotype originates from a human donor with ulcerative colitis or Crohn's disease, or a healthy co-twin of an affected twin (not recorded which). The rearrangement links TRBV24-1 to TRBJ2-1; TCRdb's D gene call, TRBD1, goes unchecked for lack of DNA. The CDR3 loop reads CATSEPTGNGWNEQFF.